One sample yielded the 8 T cell receptor beta chains listed below, sequenced in a study of T cell changes during pregnancy in multiple sclerosis. Measured with immunoSEQ multiplex PCR; TCRdb has only the in-frame clones, and not every one. The data hold around 100,000 clones, with around 90% observed a single time. The specimen was peripheral blood, collected in the third trimester of pregnancy. The receptors come from a female donor with multiple sclerosis, enrolled in a pregnancy study.

The chain joins TRBV5-1 to TRBJ2-2; D is possibly TRBD1 (6 bases). The CDR3 covers 16 residues. V lost 4 bases, J lost 2 bases, and 15 bases lay in between. Germline assignment: CDR1 SGHRS and CDR2 YFSETQ. This CDR3 is CASSPGQMINTGELFF. CDR3 in DNA: TGCGCCAGCAGCCCCGGACAGATGATAAACACCGGGGAGCTGTTTTTT.

The chain recombines TRBV9 with TRBJ2-1; D unresolved. V was clipped by 0 bases and J by 1 base, with 8 bases between them. The CDR3 loop spans 15 amino acids. Per germline, CDR1 SGDLS and CDR2 YYNGEE. The CDR3 bases are TGTGCCAGCAGCGTAGAAACGGGTTCCTACAATGAGCAGTTCTTC. It specifies CASSVETGSYNEQFF.

The chain is built from TRBV5-1 and TRBJ2-5; the D is unclear. The CDR3 is 14 amino acids. Trimming cost V 0 bases and J 2 bases, with 8 bases left between them. The germline V gene encodes CDR1 SGHRS and CDR2 YFSETQ. CDR3 in DNA: TGCGCCAGCAGCTTGGTGGCCAATCAAGAGACCCAGTACTTC. Translation: CASSLVANQETQYF.

The rearrangement joins TRBV4-1 to TRBJ2-3, with TRBD2 as a possible D gene (5 bases). The CDR3 covers 15 residues. CDR1 and CDR2 (germline): MGHRA, YSYEKL. Trimming took 6 bases from V and 2 from J, leaving 15 bases between them. The CDR3 DNA is TGCGCCAGCAGGAAAGCGGAGAGCCCCACAGATACGCAGTATTTT. As protein: CASRKAESPTDTQYF.

The CDR3: CASSLLDTQYF. The CDR3 bases are TGTGCCAGCAGCTTACTAGATACGCAGTATTTT. The chain employs TRBV7-2 and TRBJ2-3, with D unresolved. Germline-derived CDR1 and CDR2 are SGHTA and FQGNSA. This CDR3 has 11 amino acids. The V end lost 2 bases, the J end lost 5 bases, and 2 bases lay between the germline ends.

This clone was detected once. The chain couples TRBV28 to TRBJ2-1; 12 bases are a match to TRBD2. The CDR3 extends over 13 amino acids. J was trimmed by 10 bases and V by 7 bases; bases with no gene match: 5. Germline V gene data show CDR1 as MDHEN and CDR2 as SYDVKM. The CDR3 loop is CASTASGRDEQFF. CDR3 nucleotide sequence: TGTGCCAGCACGGCTAGCGGGAGGGACGAGCAGTTCTTC.

A single count supports this clone. The chain couples TRBV5-6 to TRBJ2-7; 10 bases match TRBD2. From germline, CDR1 is SGHDT and CDR2 YYEEEE. The V and J ends lost 1 base and 3 bases, in that order; junction bases with no gene match: 16. CDR3 length: 19 residues. CDR3 nucleotides: TGTGCCAGCAGCTTGTCGGTCTTCACCCGGACTAGCGGATACTACGAGCAGTACTTC. Encoded protein: CASSLSVFTRTSGYYEQYF.

The chain carries TRBV5-1 and TRBJ2-3; 13 positions agree with TRBD2. Germline lookup yields CDR1 SGHRS and CDR2 YFSETQ. The V gene end was trimmed by 4 bases and the J gene end by 3 bases; junction bases not matched to a gene: 11. The CDR3 has 18 amino acids. The DNA of the CDR3 is TGCGCCAGCAGCACCGGACTAGCGGGAGCATCATTGACAGATACGCAGTATTTT. Amino acids: CASSTGLAGASLTDTQYF.